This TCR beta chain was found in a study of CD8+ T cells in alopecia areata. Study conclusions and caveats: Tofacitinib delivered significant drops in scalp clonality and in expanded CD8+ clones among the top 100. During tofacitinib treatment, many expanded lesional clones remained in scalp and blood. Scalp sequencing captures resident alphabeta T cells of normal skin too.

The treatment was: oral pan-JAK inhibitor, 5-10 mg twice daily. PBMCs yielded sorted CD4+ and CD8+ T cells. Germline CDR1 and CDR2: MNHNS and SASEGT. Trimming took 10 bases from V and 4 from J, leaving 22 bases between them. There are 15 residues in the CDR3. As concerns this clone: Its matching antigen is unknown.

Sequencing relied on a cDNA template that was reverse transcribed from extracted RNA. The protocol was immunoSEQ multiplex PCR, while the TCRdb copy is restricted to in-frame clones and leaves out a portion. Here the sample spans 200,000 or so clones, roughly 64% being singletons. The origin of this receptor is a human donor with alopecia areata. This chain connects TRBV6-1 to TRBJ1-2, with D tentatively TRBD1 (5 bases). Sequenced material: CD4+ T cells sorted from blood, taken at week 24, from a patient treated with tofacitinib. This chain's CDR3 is CATALGAGPSYGYTF. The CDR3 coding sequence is TGTGCCACCGCCCTGGGTGCAGGGCCCTCCTATGGCTACACCTTC.